Listed below are T cell receptor beta chains from one sample, sequenced in a study of CD8+ T cells in alopecia areata. Repertoires were generated with immunoSEQ multiplex PCR, while TCRdb's copy carries only in-frame clones and drops some. The data contain 12,000 or so clones, more than 45% of them singletons. Source material: skin. The receptors shown here come from a human donor with alopecia areata. Both conserved end residues are part of each CDR3. Fields, in order: clone size, CDR3 length, J gene, D gene, V gene, CDR3 DNA, CDR3 protein. The D gene is left open where the match is weak. Clone size is given for some rows only: seen once, a few or many times, or a class if the clone is expanded.

. 16 TRBJ1-1 TRBD1 TRBV6-9 TGTGCCAGCAGTCTCCGGGACAGGGCCATGAACACTGAAGCTTTCTTT CASSLRDRAMNTEAFF
. 12 TRBJ2-3 TRBD1 TRBV19 TGTGCCAGTAGTGACCGGGACAGGGAGCAGTATTTT CASSDRDREQYF
. 12 TRBJ2-5 . TRBV4-2 TGTGCCAGCAGCCAAGACGCCCTCTTCCAGTACTTC CASSQDALFQYF
. 13 TRBJ2-7 . TRBV11-2 TGTGCCAGCAGCTTAGTGTCCTGGGTCGAGCAGTACTTC CASSLVSWVEQYF
few 14 TRBJ2-7 . TRBV7-2 TGTGCCAGCAGGTTCATGGGGGGTTCCTACGAGCAGTACTTC CASRFMGGSYEQYF
. 14 TRBJ1-1 TRBD1 TRBV11-2 TGTGCCAGCAGCCGTACCGGGACAGGGACTGAAGCTTTCTTT CASSRTGTGTEAFF
few 15 TRBJ1-3 . TRBV11-2 TGTGCCAGCAGCTTACGGGGAGTCTCTGGAAACACCATATATTTT CASSLRGVSGNTIYF
. 15 TRBJ2-1 . TRBV4-3 TGCGCCAGCAGCCTCCAAGCGCTAACCTACAATGAGCAGTTCTTC CASSLQALTYNEQFF
. 16 TRBJ2-5 . TRBV7-2 TGTGCCAGCAGCTTAGCGTTGTGGACCGCCGTAGAGACCCAGTACTTC CASSLALWTAVETQYF
. 11 TRBJ2-1 . TRBV4-3 TGCGCCAGCAGATGGGACAATGAGCAGTTCTTC CASRWDNEQFF
. 14 TRBJ2-5 . TRBV5-4 TGTGCCAGCAGCCACTGGCACCGGGAGGAGACCCAGTACTTC CASSHWHREETQYF
few 12 TRBJ1-1 . TRBV7-9 TGTGCCCTTCTTAGGTTGAACACTGAAGCTTTCTTT CALLRLNTEAFF
. 14 TRBJ2-7 TRBD2 TRBV5-1 TGCGCCAGCAGCCCGACTAGCAGATCCTACGAGCAGTACTTC CASSPTSRSYEQYF
. 17 TRBJ2-3 TRBD2 TRBV4-1 TGCGCCAGCAGCCAGATCCAGGGTAGCGGGGTCACAGATACGCAGTATTTT CASSQIQGSGVTDTQYF
. 10 TRBJ1-2 . TRBV6-6 TGTGCCAGCAGTTACGATAGCTACACCTTC CASSYDSYTF
. 15 TRBJ2-1 . TRBV4-3 TGCGCCAGCAGCCAAGGGTTCGGTCCCGCCGATGAGCAGTTCTTC CASSQGFGPADEQFF
once 17 TRBJ2-5 TRBD2 TRBV12-5 TGTGCTAGTGGTTTGACTAGCGGCTTTCTGTTTCCGGAGACCCAGTACTTC CASGLTSGFLFPETQYF
. 16 TRBJ1-1 TRBD1 TRBV5-1 TGCGCCAGCAGCCCCAGGGACAGGGGGGCGAACACTGAAGCTTTCTTT CASSPRDRGANTEAFF
. 16 TRBJ2-2 TRBD1 TRBV11-2 TGTGCCAGCAGCGGATCGGGACAGGGAATCACCGGGGAGCTGTTTTTT CASSGSGQGITGELFF
few 12 TRBJ1-2 . TRBV5-1 TGCGCCAGCAGCTTACCGCCGGATGGCTACACCTTC CASSLPPDGYTF
. 13 TRBJ2-6 . TRBV2 TGTGCCAGAGGGGCCTCTGGGGCCAACGTCCTGACTTTC CARGASGANVLTF
. 16 TRBJ2-6 . TRBV30 TGTGCCTGGAGCCGCGGACGGAGCTCTGGGGCCAACGTCCTGACTTTC CAWSRGRSSGANVLTF
few 17 TRBJ2-7 . TRBV7-8 TGTGCCAGCAGCTTGGACTGGTCCCTGGGGGGCTCCTACGAGCAGTACTTC CASSLDWSLGGSYEQYF
. 18 TRBJ1-5 . TRBV6-1 TGTGCCAGCAGTGAGCTGCACAGGGCGGAAACGGGTTATCAGCCCCAGCATTTT CASSELHRAETGYQPQHF
once 13 TRBJ1-2 . TRBV9 TGTGCCAGCAGCCTCGACACCCGCTATGGCTACACCTTC CASSLDTRYGYTF
. 11 TRBJ2-7 . TRBV27 TGTGCCAGCAGTGATCTCTACGAGCAGTACTTC CASSDLYEQYF
. 19 TRBJ1-5 . TRBV28 TGTGCCAGCAGTTCGAGTAGGGGGACGCGGCAATATAGCAATCAGCCCCAGCATTTT CASSSSRGTRQYSNQPQHF
. 13 TRBJ2-7 . TRBV6-5 TGTGCCAGCACCGTGGGCAGCCGATACGAGCAGTACTTC CASTVGSRYEQYF
once 14 TRBJ2-5 TRBD1 TRBV6-1 TGTGCCAGCAGTCCCTGGACAGGCCAAGAGACCCAGTACTTC CASSPWTGQETQYF
. 14 TRBJ2-7 TRBD2 TRBV9 TGTGCCAGCAGCGTAGAACAAGCGGGGGGCGAGCAGTACTTC CASSVEQAGGEQYF
. 12 TRBJ2-5 . TRBV29-1 TGCAGCGTTGAATCGGACGAAGAGACCCAGTACTTC CSVESDEETQYF